The 15 T cell receptor beta chains below all came from one sample that was sequenced in a study of OX40 agonist ivuxolimab in advanced cancers. Profiling relied on immunoSEQ multiplex PCR, and the TCRdb table lists in-frame clones only, not all of them. The repertoire holds roughly 33,000 clones, with 65% to 75% as singletons. Sequenced material: CD4+ or CD8+ T cells sorted from blood, taken in a trial of the OX40 agonist ivuxolimab. These receptors came from an adult with an advanced solid tumor such as melanoma, head and neck, liver or kidney cancer.

This chain connects TRBV5-8 to TRBJ1-2; D possibly corresponds to TRBD1 (5 bases). Germline lookup yields CDR1 SGHTS and CDR2 YDEGEE. The CDR3 consists of 15 residues. Trimming pared 1 base from V and 2 bases from J, leaving 12 bases between. The CDR3 sequence is CASSLKRGLNYGYTF. In DNA, the CDR3 is TGTGCCAGCAGCTTGAAGAGGGGCCTGAACTATGGCTACACCTTC.

This chain uses TRBV7-3 with TRBJ2-2; unclear D gene. The CDR3 is 12 residues long. Germline V gene sequence: CDR1 SGHTA, CDR2 FQGTGA. V shed 5 bases and J shed 1 base, with 2 bases lying between them. CDR3 residues: CASSRNTGELFF. The CDR3 DNA reads TGTGCCAGCAGCCGGAACACCGGGGAGCTGTTTTTT.

V usage is TRBV30 and J usage is TRBJ1-3; 7 positions agree with TRBD1. This CDR3 is 14 amino acids long. Germline lookup yields CDR1 GTSNPN and CDR2 SVGIG (reference sequence). The trim removed 0 bases at V and 2 bases at J, leaving 1 base unmatched. Written as DNA, the CDR3 is TGTGCCTGGAGTGTTAGGGGGCCTGGAAACACCATATATTTT. Translating gives CAWSVRGPGNTIYF.

This clone was picked up one time. The V gene is TRBV2, the J gene TRBJ2-1; TRBD1 aligns across 9 bases. The ends lost 3 bases at V and 8 bases at J; junction bases unmatched: 11. The CDR3 is 16 residues long. Germline V gene lookup returns CDR1 SNHLY and CDR2 FYNNEI. The CDR3 is CASSDARGQGADEQFF. The CDR3 DNA reads TGTGCCAGCAGTGATGCGAGGGGACAGGGAGCGGATGAGCAGTTCTTC.

The chain carries TRBV12-5 and TRBJ1-5; D gene uncertain. CDR1 LGHNT and CDR2 FRNRAP come from the germline V gene. V shed 0 bases and J shed 1 base, with 13 bases lying between them. CDR3 length equals 17 residues. This CDR3 is CASGLVTGPGSNQPQHF. In DNA, the CDR3 is TGTGCTAGTGGTTTGGTAACCGGCCCGGGGAGCAATCAGCCCCAGCATTTT.

This clone showed up just once. This rearrangement joins TRBV7-9 to TRBJ1-3, with TRBD1 matching 7 bases. Germline lookup yields CDR1 SEHNR and CDR2 FQNEAQ (reference sequence). The CDR3 covers 16 residues. Trimming cost V 2 bases and J 0 bases; bases outside gene matches: 4. CDR3 in DNA: TGTGCCAGCAGCTTAACACAGGGGACCTCTGGAAACACCATATATTTT. This translates into CASSLTQGTSGNTIYF.

This clone appeared a few times. CDR3 loop: CASSLRPREVLPTEAFF. As DNA, the CDR3 is TGTGCCAGCAGCTTACGGCCTCGGGAAGTCTTACCCACTGAAGCTTTCTTT. J is TRBJ1-1 and V is TRBV7-2, with D uncertain. The CDR3 is 17 residues long. Germline V CDR1 and CDR2: SGHTA, FQGNSA. Trimming shortened V by 2 bases and J by 4 bases, and 20 bases separated the two germline ends.

This sequence joins TRBV14 and TRBJ1-2, with TRBD1 matching over 9 bases. V was clipped by 1 base and J by 4 bases; unmatched bases: 1. Germline CDR1 reads SGHDN; CDR2 reads FVKESK. CDR3 length: 14 amino acids. This chain's CDR3 is CASSQGQGVYGYTF. The CDR3 coding sequence is TGTGCCAGCAGCCAAGGACAGGGGGTCTATGGCTACACCTTC. The full variable domain, in which reference TRBV14 and TRBJ1-2 provide the parts outside the CDR3, is EAGVTQFPSHSVIEKGQTVTLRCDPISGHDNLYWYRRVMGKEIKFLLHFVKESKQDESGMPNNRFLAERTGGTYSTLKVQPAELEDSGVYFCASSQGQGVYGYTFGSGTRLTVV.

This rearrangement joins TRBV5-4 to TRBJ2-3; 12 bases line up with TRBD2. Germline V gene lookup returns CDR1 SGHNT and CDR2 YYREEE (reference sequence). The CDR3 runs to 18 residues. The junction had 8 bases not matched to a gene; V was cut back by 0 bases and J by 3 bases. The CDR3 nucleotides are TGTGCCAGCAGCTTGGGTGCTAGCGGGGGGGCCCGAACAGATACGCAGTATTTT. Translated: CASSLGASGGARTDTQYF.

The genes are TRBV27 and TRBJ2-3, with 11 bases fitting TRBD1. Per the germline V gene, CDR1 is MNHEY and CDR2 is SMNVEV (reference sequence). The CDR3 sequence is 18 residues long. Trimming at V came to 1 base and at J to 2 bases, leaving 8 bases not matched to a gene. The CDR3 reads CASSLFPGTGGFTDTQYF. CDR3 coding DNA: TGTGCCAGCAGTTTATTCCCCGGGACAGGGGGTTTCACAGATACGCAGTATTTT.

The gene calls are TRBV2 and TRBJ2-3; 9 nucleotides match TRBD1. With 6 bases clipped from V and 11 bases from J, the junction kept 6 bases outside the gene matches. Germline V gene sequence: CDR1 SNHLY, CDR2 FYNNEI. There are 12 residues in the CDR3. For the CDR3, the DNA is TGTGCCAGCAGCCCGGGGACAGGGCGGCAGTATTTT. This sequence encodes CASSPGTGRQYF.

This chain joins TRBV6-5 and TRBJ2-2, with D perhaps matching TRBD1 or TRBD2 (5 bases each). The CDR3 is made up of 12 amino acids. Between the trimmed V and J ends, which lost 2 bases and 8 bases, there was a span of 6 bases. Germline V gene lookup returns CDR1 MNHEY and CDR2 SVGAGI. The CDR3 bases are TGTGCCAGCAGTTACGGGGGAGGGGAGCTGTTTTTT. Translation gives CASSYGGGELFF.

The rearrangement joins TRBV7-2 to TRBJ2-5, with 7 nucleotides matching TRBD2. The germline V gene encodes CDR1 SGHTA and CDR2 FQGNSA. Unmatched junction bases numbered 4, after V lost 3 bases and J lost 0 bases. This CDR3 region has 15 residues. The CDR3 loop reads CASSLSGTYQETQYF. The CDR3, as DNA: TGTGCCAGCAGCTTGAGCGGGACGTACCAAGAGACCCAGTACTTC.

About this clone itself: This CDR3 is also generated by other DNA sequences in the sample. This chain joins TRBV19 and TRBJ1-2; the D is unclear. The CDR3 loop spans 12 amino acids. CDR1 and CDR2 (germline): LNHDA, SQIVND (reference sequence). Trimming took 4 bases from V and 6 from J, leaving 9 bases between them. In nucleotides, the CDR3 is TGTGCCAGTAGTAGAAGAGAGGATGGCTACACCTTC. Translated: CASSRREDGYTF. The variable domain in full, with the rest retrieved from reference TRBV19 and TRBJ1-2, is DGGITQSPKYLFRKEGQNVTLSCEQNLNHDAMYWYRQDPGQGLRLIYYSQIVNDFQKGDIAEGYSVSREKKESFPLTVTSAQKNPTAFYLCASSRREDGYTFGSGTRLTVV.

This clone was observed a few times. The V and J genes are TRBV5-5 and TRBJ2-1; 8 positions match TRBD1. The germline gives CDR1 SGHKS, CDR2 YYEKEE (reference sequence). Losses at the gene ends were 3 bases for V and 5 bases for J; bases not matched to a gene: 13. The CDR3 contains 17 residues. CDR3 nucleotide sequence: TGTGCCAGCAGCTCGCCACACCGGGACAGGCAGAACAATGAGCAGTTCTTC. Encoded protein: CASSSPHRDRQNNEQFF.